The 18 T cell receptor beta chains below were found in one sample sequenced in a study of cytomegalovirus exposure and HLA in healthy donors. PCR used 60 Vbeta primers and 13 Jbeta primers. The assay was immunoSEQ multiplex PCR, and TCRdb's table has in-frame clones only and misses some. Seen here are about 220,000 clones, 82% observed once, and the top ten hold approximately 5.3%. Sequencing used PBMCs. The source of these receptors is a woman aged 40 to 50 in good health and CMV-seropositive.

The V gene is TRBV18, the J gene TRBJ2-5, with 9 bases aligning to TRBD2. The CDR3 contains 13 residues. Germline assignment: CDR1 KGHSH and CDR2 LQKENI. The J segment lost 5 bases and the V segment lost 8 bases, leaving 6 bases of the junction unmatched. The CDR3 sequence: CASTRGGRETQYF. In DNA, the CDR3 is TGTGCCAGCACGCGGGGGGGCCGCGAGACCCAGTACTTC. The entire variable domain, with the rest obtained from reference TRBV18 and TRBJ2-5, is as follows: NAGVMQNPRHLVRRRGQEARLRCSPMKGHSHVYWYRQLPEEGLKFMVYLQKENIIDESGMPKERFSAEFPKEGPSILRIQQVVRGDSAAYFCASTRGGRETQYFGPGTRLLVL.

The V call is TRBV10-3, the J call TRBJ1-4; D unclear. Trimming pared 3 bases from V and 0 bases from J, leaving 8 bases between. This CDR3 has 15 residues. Germline lookup yields CDR1 ENHRY and CDR2 SYGVKD. CDR3 protein: CAISERGTTNEKLFF. CDR3 bases: TGTGCCATCAGTGAACGAGGAACAACTAATGAAAAACTGTTTTTT.

V and J are TRBV19 and TRBJ1-3, with 7 bases lining up with TRBD1. J was trimmed by 0 bases and V by 3 bases; bases with no gene match: 11. Per germline, CDR1 LNHDA and CDR2 SQIVND (reference sequence). The CDR3 consists of 18 residues. CDR3 in DNA: TGTGCCAGTAGTATTGTCAGGGGACAGTTATTCTCTGGAAACACCATATATTTT. This encodes CASSIVRGQLFSGNTIYF. The whole variable domain, filled in from reference TRBV19 and TRBJ1-3, reads DGGITQSPKYLFRKEGQNVTLSCEQNLNHDAMYWYRQDPGQGLRLIYYSQIVNDFQKGDIAEGYSVSREKKESFPLTVTSAQKNPTAFYLCASSIVRGQLFSGNTIYFGEGSWLTVV.

This chain uses TRBV5-1 with TRBJ1-1; D uncertain. Per germline, CDR1 SGHRS and CDR2 YFSETQ. V was cut by 1 base and J by 1 base, with 14 bases left in between. The CDR3 is made up of 16 amino acids. CDR3 DNA sequence: TGCGCCAGCAGCTTGTCAAGCTCCGCCTGGAACACTGAAGCTTTCTTT. Encoded protein: CASSLSSSAWNTEAFF.

The V gene is TRBV7-2, the J gene TRBJ1-6; no clear D gene. The germline CDR1 and CDR2 sequences are SGHTA and FQGNSA. This CDR3 is built from 14 residues. With 1 base removed from V and 10 bases from J, the gap between germline ends came to 11 bases. CDR3 amino acids: CASSLDGVGSPLHF. The DNA of the CDR3 is TGTGCCAGCAGCTTAGACGGGGTCGGGTCACCCCTCCACTTT.

The chain links TRBV30 to TRBJ1-2, with D unclear. The germline CDR1 and CDR2 sequences are GTSNPN and SVGIG (reference sequence). Trimming shortened V by 6 bases and J by 2 bases, and 7 bases separated the two germline ends. The CDR3 runs 11 residues. The CDR3 sequence is CACSFNYGYTF. The CDR3 DNA reads as TGTGCCTGTTCCTTCAACTATGGCTACACCTTC.

The genes are TRBV7-2 and TRBJ2-5; the D gene is possibly TRBD1 (6 bases). The CDR3 is made up of 14 amino acids. The ends were cut back, 5 bases at V and 7 bases at J, with 17 bases in the middle. Germline V gives CDR1 SGHTA, CDR2 FQGNSA. This CDR3 is CASSASDRSRTQYF. CDR3 DNA sequence: TGTGCCAGCAGCGCCTCGGACAGATCTAGGACCCAGTACTTC.

In regard to this clone: The same CDR3 is also encoded by other DNA sequences in this sample. The chain uses TRBV4-2 and TRBJ2-5; maybe TRBD2 (5 bases). The CDR3 totals 15 residues. The germline V and J ends were trimmed by 0 bases and 5 bases, with 13 bases remaining between them. Germline V lookup: CDR1 LGHNA, CDR2 YNFKEQ. The CDR3 here is CASSQDRLATETQYF. CDR3 bases: TGTGCCAGCAGCCAAGATCGGCTAGCTACTGAGACCCAGTACTTC.

This chain joins TRBV7-2 and TRBJ2-7; a weak D match, TRBD1 (5 bases). Germline CDR1 is SGHTA and CDR2 is FQGNSA. The CDR3 runs to 13 residues. V gave up 1 base and J gave up 7 bases, with 11 bases separating them. The CDR3 DNA sequence: TGTGCCAGCAGCTTAGAAATCAGGGATGAGCAGTACTTC. This encodes CASSLEIRDEQYF.

The genes are TRBV9 and TRBJ2-7; 10 nucleotides align to TRBD1. V shed 3 bases and J 2 bases; nucleotides not matched to a gene: 14. The germline V gene has CDR1 SGDLS and CDR2 YYNGEE. The CDR3 covers 18 residues. The CDR3 reads CASSEGGDEGQGPYEQYF. The CDR3 nucleotides read TGTGCCAGCAGCGAGGGGGGCGATGAGGGACAGGGGCCCTACGAGCAGTACTTC.

CDR3 loop: CASSVGLAGGDTQYF. CDR3 bases: TGTGCCAGCAGCGTAGGGCTAGCGGGTGGTGATACGCAGTATTTT. This chain connects TRBV9 to TRBJ2-3; 8 positions agree with TRBD2. Unmatched junction bases numbered 6, after V lost 0 bases and J lost 6 bases. The CDR3 contains 15 residues. In germline, CDR1 is SGDLS, CDR2 YYNGEE.

The V call is TRBV7-2, the J call TRBJ1-1, with a weak D call TRBD1 (6 bases). The V gene's germline CDR1 is SGHTA and CDR2 FQGNSA. V gave up 6 bases and J gave up 0 bases, with 11 bases separating them. The CDR3 consists of 14 residues. The CDR3 bases are TGTGCCAGCAGAACCGGGACACTGAACACTGAAGCTTTCTTT. Protein: CASRTGTLNTEAFF.

The V call is TRBV29-1, the J call TRBJ2-3, with a weak D call TRBD2 (5 bases). Per germline, CDR1 SQVTM and CDR2 ANQGSEA. V lost 5 bases to trimming and J lost 0 bases, with 15 bases between them. The CDR3 spans 15 residues. CDR3 bases: TGCAGCGTTCGCCCCAGAGCGGATAGCACAGATACGCAGTATTTT. It specifies CSVRPRADSTDTQYF.

The rearrangement uses TRBV5-5 and TRBJ2-1; D gene ambiguous. V lost 9 bases, J lost 0 bases, and 16 bases lay in between. CDR1 and CDR2 from the germline V gene are SGHKS and YYEKEE (reference sequence). CDR3 length: 15 amino acids. The CDR3 DNA sequence: TGTGCCACCCTCAGCGCTCCTAGCTCCTACAATGAGCAGTTCTTC. Its protein is CATLSAPSSYNEQFF.

This clone has a handful of counts. The CDR3 region has the DNA TGTGCCAGCAGCTTGGACAGGGTAGAAGCTTTCTTT. Translating gives CASSLDRVEAFF. V gene TRBV13 combines with J gene TRBJ1-1, with 8 bases identical to TRBD1. Germline assignment: CDR1 PRHDT and CDR2 FYEKMQ (reference sequence). The trim removed 3 bases at V and 8 bases at J, leaving 2 bases unmatched. CDR3 length: 12 amino acids.

The chain is built from TRBV21-1 and TRBJ1-5; TRBD1 is taken as the D call from the table, unchecked against the DNA. TRBV21-1 is deemed a pseudogene. The CDR3 is 18 amino acids. The DNA for the CDR3 is TGTGCCAGCAGCCTACGCCACAAGACAGGCCGCATATGGGAGCCCCAGCATTTT. Residues: CASSLRHKTGRIWEPQHF.

The gene calls are TRBV19 and TRBJ2-1; maybe TRBD1 (6 bases). Germline CDR1 is LNHDA and CDR2 is SQIVND (reference sequence). CDR3 length: 14 residues. The germline V and J ends were trimmed by 11 bases and 0 bases, with 14 bases remaining between them. Here the CDR3 DNA reads TGTGCCGCCTCGGGACACATCTCCTACAATGAGCAGTTCTTC. This codes for CAASGHISYNEQFF.

This sequence joins TRBV19 and TRBJ2-7; 8 bases are shared with TRBD1. There are 15 residues in the CDR3. Germline lookup yields CDR1 LNHDA and CDR2 SQIVND (reference sequence). With V trimmed by 5 bases and J by 0 bases, 6 bases remained unmatched. The DNA of the CDR3 is TGTGCCAGTAGTGCTCAGGGGGCTGGCTCCTACGAGCAGTACTTC. Its protein is CASSAQGAGSYEQYF.